This TCR beta chain emerged from a study of T cell repertoires in cytomegalovirus infection. Study details: CMV infection plus the matching HLA type was flagged by public TCR beta signatures.

Findings and limits, study-wide: Dominating the ex vivo response were HLA-C-restricted CMV-specific TCR beta clonotypes. Cumulative public TCR beta family frequency identified carriers of CMV plus the relevant HLA.

TCRdb redid the calling of the reads with MiXCR, one entry per CDR3 protein. This sample has roughly 280,000 distinct CDR3 sequences, with 8% to 9.5% found just once. V was pared by 3 bases and J by 1 base, with 5 bases of the junction left unmatched. CDR1 and CDR2 (germline): SGHRS, YFSETQ. CDR3 length equals 17 residues. This clonotype was counted ten times or more. Its antigen is unidentified. Sequencing was carried out using PBMCs. The TCR comes from a human donor in good health (CMV status not recorded). Some clones in this sample may be carry-over from other donors' samples. The chain links TRBV5-1 to TRBJ2-6; 9 nucleotides match TRBD1. CDR3 sequence reads: CASSWDRVGSGANVLTF. The CDR3 bases are TGCGCCAGCAGCTGGGACAGGGTGGGATCTGGGGCCAACGTCCTGACTTTC.